The 28 T cell receptor beta chains given below trace back to one sample, sequenced in a study of early T cells in non-severe SARS-CoV-2 infection (dated by TCRdb to the early 2020s). The protocol used for the library was 5' RACE. Sequencing instrument: NextSeq 500. TCRdb redid the processing of the public reads, applying fastp at Q25 and MiXCR, and retained in-frame beta chains. Rows merge per CDR3 protein into single entries with the most common DNA and genes. The sample yields some 27,000 distinct CDR3 sequences; approximately 4% were counted once. The top ten clones comprise 10% of the sample. The sample was whole blood. These receptors all stem from an adult who was a healthcare worker with PCR-confirmed SARS-CoV-2 infection or an uninfected control (not recorded which).

This clonotype was seen many times. V and J are TRBV29-1 and TRBJ2-5, with TRBD1 matching over 9 bases. The CDR3 is 15 amino acids. The J segment lost 2 bases and the V segment lost 1 base, leaving 5 bases of the junction unmatched. Germline V CDR1 and CDR2: SQVTM, ANQGSEA. The CDR3 DNA reads TGCAGCGTTGAAGCGGGGACAGGGAGACAAGAGACCCAGTACTTC. Amino acid sequence: CSVEAGTGRQETQYF.

This clonotype is medium-sized (0.01 to 0.1%). V and J are TRBV7-9 and TRBJ2-3; possible D gene TRBD2, 6 bases. V lost 5 bases, J lost 7 bases, and 19 bases lay in between. CDR1 and CDR2 from the germline V gene are SEHNR and FQNEAQ (reference sequence). CDR3 length: 15 amino acids. This CDR3 reads CASSRRAPGGNTQYF. As DNA, the CDR3 is TGTGCCAGCAGCCGCCGGGCTCCAGGAGGGAATACGCAGTATTTT.

This clonotype was seen ten or more times. V usage is TRBV3-1 and J usage is TRBJ2-7; TRBD2 aligns across 11 bases. Losses at the gene ends were 4 bases for V and 4 bases for J; bases not matched to a gene: 6. This CDR3 comprises 15 residues. Per germline, CDR1 LGHDT and CDR2 YNNKEL (reference sequence). The chain's CDR3 is CASSPRLAGSYEQYF. The CDR3, as DNA: TGTGCCAGCAGCCCGAGACTAGCGGGGTCTTACGAGCAGTACTTC.

This clonotype has a handful of counts. This sequence joins TRBV11-2 and TRBJ2-3; the D gene is possibly TRBD2 (6 bases). Germline-derived CDR1 and CDR2 are SGHAT and FQNNGV. The V end lost 6 bases, the J end lost 11 bases, and 21 bases lay between the germline ends. The CDR3 has 14 residues. CDR3 sequence reads: CASRPGQRPGGQYF. For the CDR3, the DNA is TGTGCCAGCAGACCCGGTCAGCGCCCCGGGGGGCAGTATTTT.

The table lists this clonotype with many counts. V is TRBV20-1 and J is TRBJ2-6; 9 nucleotides match TRBD1. V gave up 3 bases and J gave up 3 bases; unmatched junction bases: 6. Germline CDR1 reads DFQATT; CDR2 reads SNEGSKA (reference sequence). CDR3 size: 16 residues. The CDR3, as DNA: TGCAGTGCTAGGGGGACAGGGTTGTTTGGGGCCAACGTCCTGACTTTC. It yields the protein CSARGTGLFGANVLTF.

This clonotype was seen many times. The chain has TRBV12-3 or TRBV12-4 and TRBJ1-1, with D perhaps TRBD1 (5 bases). Trimming pared 3 bases from V and 5 bases from J, leaving 13 bases between. The CDR3 runs 14 residues. This CDR3 reads CASSFAGPKTEAFF. For the CDR3, the DNA is TGTGCCAGCAGTTTCGCGGGACCCAAGACTGAAGCTTTCTTT.

This clonotype was seen at least ten times. This chain links TRBV20-1 with TRBJ2-7; TRBD2 aligns across 13 bases. Germline V lookup: CDR1 DFQATT, CDR2 SNEGSKA (reference sequence). The CDR3 is 16 residues long. The J segment lost 5 bases and the V segment lost 0 bases, leaving 7 bases of the junction unmatched. CDR3 DNA sequence: TGCAGTGCTAGAGATCTACGGACTAGCGGGAGTGACGAGCAGTACTTC. Translated: CSARDLRTSGSDEQYF.

At least ten counts were recorded for this clonotype. V and J are TRBV19 and TRBJ1-5; D not resolved. Germline CDR1 LNHDA, CDR2 SQIVND (reference sequence). This CDR3 has 16 amino acids. V lost 7 bases, J lost 2 bases, and 18 bases lay in between. As DNA, the CDR3 is TGTGCCAGTAAGGATGAGACCATCTTTGGCAATCAGCCCCAGCATTTT. Translating it yields CASKDETIFGNQPQHF.

In its sample, this clonotype was seen many times. The V gene is TRBV6-1, the J gene TRBJ1-1; D uncertain. The CDR3 is made up of 12 amino acids. Germline-derived CDR1 and CDR2 are MNHNS and SASEGT. The germline V and J ends were trimmed by 8 bases and 1 base, with 8 bases remaining between them. In nucleotides, the CDR3 is TGTGCCAGCCTAGCCGGGAACACTGAAGCTTTCTTT. The encoded protein is CASLAGNTEAFF.

This clonotype has a count of ten or more. This rearrangement joins TRBV29-1 to TRBJ2-1, with 10 positions matching TRBD2. With V trimmed by 6 bases and J by 0 bases, 2 bases remained unmatched. This CDR3 is 14 amino acids long. Germline V gives CDR1 SQVTM, CDR2 ANQGSEA. CDR3: CSVGTSDSYNEQFF. The CDR3 DNA sequence: TGCAGCGTGGGGACTAGCGACTCCTACAATGAGCAGTTCTTC.

This clonotype was recorded at least ten times. The chain links TRBV6-1 to TRBJ2-3; the match to TRBD2 covers 10 bases. This CDR3 contains 16 residues. The V segment lost 5 bases and the J segment 5 bases; nucleotides outside the gene matches: 10. Germline V gene sequence: CDR1 MNHNS, CDR2 SASEGT. The CDR3 region is CASSSPSGSGIDTQYF. The CDR3 nucleotides read TGTGCCAGCAGTTCCCCTAGCGGGAGCGGGATAGATACGCAGTATTTT.

This clonotype was seen many times. The genes are TRBV5-1 and TRBJ2-3, with TRBD1 matching 9 bases. Germline CDR1 SGHRS, CDR2 YFSETQ. There are 16 residues in the CDR3. After removal of 0 bases from V and 3 bases from J, the junction contained 5 bases not matched to a gene. CDR3 protein: CASSLGQGVRTDTQYF. The CDR3 region has the DNA TGCGCCAGCAGCTTGGGACAGGGGGTGAGGACAGATACGCAGTATTTT.

This clonotype was detected ten times or more. This chain connects TRBV5-6 to TRBJ1-1, with D maybe TRBD1 (5 bases). The germline V gene encodes CDR1 SGHDT and CDR2 YYEEEE. The CDR3 is made up of 14 amino acids. V gave up 5 bases and J gave up 4 bases, with 15 bases separating them. CDR3 sequence reads: CASRSVDSITEAFF. For the CDR3, the DNA is TGTGCCAGCAGGTCGGTTGACAGTATCACTGAAGCTTTCTTT.

The chain combines TRBV20-1 with TRBJ2-4; TRBD2 matches 7 bases. This CDR3 is 15 amino acids long. CDR1 is DFQATT, CDR2 SNEGSKA, per germline (reference sequence). Trimming at V came to 6 bases and at J to 1 base, leaving 9 bases not matched to a gene. DNA of the CDR3: TGCAGTGCAAACCCGGGGGGACCCGCCAAAAACATTCAGTACTTC. It encodes CSANPGGPAKNIQYF.

Ten or more counts support this clonotype. The V call is TRBV6-6, the J call TRBJ2-2; 11 nucleotides match TRBD2. Germline loops: CDR1 MNHNY, CDR2 SVGAGI (reference sequence). The CDR3 loop spans 16 amino acids. V lost 6 bases, J lost 4 bases, and 7 bases stayed unmatched. The CDR3 DNA follows: TGTGCCAGCAGAGGGGGACTAGCGGAGGTCACCGGGGAGCTGTTTTTT. This sequence encodes CASRGGLAEVTGELFF.

This clonotype was counted between two and nine times. V usage is TRBV5-4 and J usage is TRBJ2-6, with a weak D call TRBD1 (6 bases). The CDR3 consists of 16 residues. V was cut by 5 bases and J by 1 base, with 13 bases left in between. The V gene's germline CDR1 is SGHNT and CDR2 YYREEE (reference sequence). CDR3 region: CASSISGVSGANVLTF. CDR3 bases: TGTGCCAGCAGTATTTCAGGGGTTTCTGGGGCCAACGTCCTGACTTTC.

A few counts support this clonotype. CDR3 region: CASSEARTGELFF. The DNA of the CDR3 is TGTGCCAGCAGTGAAGCCCGAACCGGGGAGCTGTTTTTT. The rearrangement links TRBV6-1 to TRBJ2-2; D unclear. Per germline, CDR1 MNHNS and CDR2 SASEGT. This CDR3 has 13 amino acids. Trimming took 0 bases from V and 5 from J, leaving 4 bases between them.

The sample holds many counts of this clonotype. The chain carries TRBV4-1 and TRBJ2-1, with D perhaps assigned TRBD1 or TRBD2 (5 bases each). There are 14 residues in the CDR3. Trimming took off 3 bases at V and 7 bases at J, with 13 bases between the two ends. CDR1 is MGHRA and CDR2 is YSYEKL in the germline V gene. CDR3 sequence: CASSQVGPGNEQFF. The CDR3 nucleotides read TGCGCCAGCAGCCAGGTGGGACCGGGGAATGAGCAGTTCTTC.

This clonotype was observed many times. The chain combines TRBV24-1 with TRBJ1-2, with D unresolved. Germline lookup yields CDR1 KGHDR and CDR2 SFDVKD. V was shortened by 7 bases and J by 2 bases, with 7 bases between the two germline ends. This CDR3 region has 12 residues. CDR3 sequence (DNA): TGTGCCACCAGCGGTCCCAACTATGGCTACACCTTC. This translates into CATSGPNYGYTF.

This clonotype was counted ten times or more. The chain employs TRBV20-1 and TRBJ2-7; 7 bases line up with TRBD1. There are 14 residues in the CDR3. Germline CDR1 DFQATT, CDR2 SNEGSKA (reference sequence). The ends lost 2 bases at V and 4 bases at J; junction bases unmatched: 8. This chain's CDR3 is CSARPGQSDYEQYF. The CDR3 bases are TGCAGTGCTAGACCGGGACAGTCCGATTACGAGCAGTACTTC.

The table lists this clonotype with many counts. J is TRBJ2-5 and V is TRBV10-3; 8 nucleotides match TRBD2. The CDR3 is 16 amino acids. V was pared by 2 bases and J by 1 base, with 6 bases of the junction left unmatched. The germline gives CDR1 ENHRY, CDR2 SYGVKD. CDR3 region: CAISEGIAGTQETQYF. CDR3 bases: TGTGCCATCAGTGAGGGAATAGCGGGGACCCAAGAGACCCAGTACTTC.

This clonotype was observed at least ten times. The rearrangement uses TRBV20-1 and TRBJ2-7; weak D call: TRBD2 (5 bases). Between the trimmed V and J ends, which lost 6 bases and 2 bases, there was a span of 17 bases. The germline CDR1 and CDR2 sequences are DFQATT and SNEGSKA (reference sequence). This CDR3 is 14 amino acids long. In DNA form, the CDR3 reads TGCAGTGCGGAAGGGCTAGCTGAGACCTACGAGCAGTACTTC. Translating gives CSAEGLAETYEQYF.

The rearrangement links TRBV6-2 or TRBV6-3 to TRBJ2-6; D not resolved. The CDR3 consists of 11 residues. Trimming removed 4 bases at V and 13 bases at J, with 8 bases between. CDR1 and CDR2 (germline): MNHEY, SVGEGT. In DNA, the CDR3 is TGTGCCAGCAGTTTGGGTACGGTCCTGACTTTC. This codes for CASSLGTVLTF.

In its sample, this clonotype was seen many times. This sequence joins TRBV6-2 or TRBV6-3 and TRBJ2-7; D is ambiguous. Germline CDR1 reads MNHEY; CDR2 reads SVGEGT. V shed 6 bases and J shed 1 base, with 10 bases lying between them. This CDR3 is 13 amino acids long. The CDR3, as DNA: TGTGCCAGCAGATCAGGATTTTCCTACGAGCAGTACTTC. This encodes CASRSGFSYEQYF.

In its sample, this clonotype was seen many times. The chain links TRBV29-1 to TRBJ2-1, with TRBD1 matching over 8 bases. Germline V CDR1 and CDR2: SQVTM, ANQGSEA. V gave up 5 bases and J gave up 14 bases; unmatched junction bases: 8. The CDR3 length is 11 residues. CDR3 amino acids: CSVPPGQGKFF. The CDR3 nucleotides are TGCAGCGTTCCTCCAGGACAGGGAAAGTTCTTC.

This clonotype was seen a handful of times. The chain uses TRBV7-9 and TRBJ2-1; TRBD2 matches at 11 bases. CDR3 length: 15 amino acids. Looked up from germline, CDR1 is SEHNR and CDR2 is FQNEAQ (reference sequence). Unmatched junction bases numbered 6, after V lost 3 bases and J lost 8 bases. CDR3: CASSFIASGRHEQFF. The CDR3 DNA reads as TGTGCCAGCAGCTTTATTGCTAGCGGGAGGCATGAGCAGTTCTTC.

This clonotype was observed at least ten times. The chain has TRBV2 and TRBJ1-2; 9 nucleotides match TRBD1. Trimming took 6 bases from V and 4 from J; bases not matched to a gene: 6. Germline V gene data show CDR1 as SNHLY and CDR2 as FYNNEI. The CDR3 has 14 residues. This CDR3 is CASREQGASYGYTF. The CDR3, as DNA: TGTGCCAGCAGGGAACAGGGGGCGTCCTATGGCTACACCTTC. The entire variable domain, with the rest obtained from reference TRBV2 and TRBJ1-2, is as follows: EPEVTQTPSHQVTQMGQEVILRCVPISNHLYFYWYRQILGQKVEFLVSFYNNEISEKSEIFDDQFSVERPDGSNFTLKIRSTKLEDSAMYFCASREQGASYGYTFGSGTRLTVV.

This clonotype was observed many times. J is TRBJ2-1 and V is TRBV12-5, with TRBD2 matching 7 bases. The length of the CDR3 is 14 residues. Per the germline V gene, CDR1 is LGHNT and CDR2 is FRNRAP. After removal of 2 bases from V and 6 bases from J, the junction contained 4 bases not matched to a gene. CDR3 coding DNA: TGTGCTAGTGGTTTGTTTTCTAGCGGCAATGAGCAGTTCTTC. Translation: CASGLFSSGNEQFF.